The 26 T cell receptor beta chains below come from one sample, sequenced in a study of OX40 agonist ivuxolimab in advanced cancers. TCRdb's copy holds only in-frame clones and misses some; the assay was immunoSEQ multiplex PCR. The table has some 73,000 clones, just over 85% seen once; the top ten hold 0.86%. Material: CD4+ or CD8+ T cells sorted from blood, obtained in a trial of the OX40 agonist ivuxolimab. Receptors originate from an adult with an advanced solid tumor such as melanoma, head and neck, liver or kidney cancer.

The gene calls are TRBV19 and TRBJ2-2; 8 positions agree with TRBD1. Germline assignment: CDR1 LNHDA and CDR2 SQIVND (reference sequence). The CDR3 is 19 residues long. The J segment lost 4 bases and the V segment lost 9 bases, leaving 22 bases of the junction unmatched. The CDR3 nucleotides are TGTGCCAGCCCCAACAGGACAGGGAGAGTAGCGTTCACCACCGGGGAGCTGTTTTTT. This gives the protein CASPNRTGRVAFTTGELFF.

The V call is TRBV7-2, the J call TRBJ2-7; TRBD1 matches 11 bases. CDR3 length: 14 residues. V dropped 3 bases and J dropped 2; count of bases not matched to a gene: 0. Germline assignment: CDR1 SGHTA and CDR2 FQGNSA. CDR3: CASSLGQGAYEQYF. The CDR3 DNA sequence: TGTGCCAGCAGCTTGGGACAGGGGGCCTACGAGCAGTACTTC. The full variable domain, in which reference TRBV7-2 and TRBJ2-7 provide the parts outside the CDR3, is GAGVSQSPSNKVTEKGKDVELRCDPISGHTALYWYRQSLGQGLEFLIYFQGNSAPDKSGLPSDRFSAERTGGSVSTLTIQRTQQEDSAVYLCASSLGQGAYEQYFGPGTRLTVT.

This clone has just a few counts. V is TRBV11-2 and J is TRBJ1-1, with a possible D match to TRBD1 (5 bases). The germline gives CDR1 SGHAT, CDR2 FQNNGV. The CDR3 runs 13 residues. Trimming pared 5 bases from V and 4 bases from J, leaving 11 bases between. The CDR3 bases are TGTGCCAGCAGCACCCAGGGTTCCACTGAAGCTTTCTTT. Its translation: CASSTQGSTEAFF.

The chain recombines TRBV27 with TRBJ2-1, with D perhaps matching TRBD2 (6 bases). Trimming took off 7 bases at V and 0 bases at J, with 13 bases between the two ends. The germline V gene has CDR1 MNHEY and CDR2 SMNVEV (reference sequence). The CDR3 is 15 amino acids. The chain's CDR3 is CASKRDSSSYNEQFF. In DNA form, the CDR3 reads TGTGCCAGCAAACGGGACTCAAGCTCCTACAATGAGCAGTTCTTC.

V is TRBV2 and J is TRBJ2-5; D remains ambiguous. The CDR3 has 13 amino acids. Between the trimmed V and J ends, which lost 3 bases and 3 bases, there was a span of 8 bases. Germline V CDR1 and CDR2: SNHLY, FYNNEI. CDR3 nucleotides: TGTGCCAGCAGTGAGTTAAGGGAAGAGACCCAGTACTTC. As protein: CASSELREETQYF.

The chain recombines TRBV27 with TRBJ2-5; tentatively, D is TRBD2 (5 bases). Trimming stripped 5 bases from V and 3 bases from J, with 19 bases between. In germline, CDR1 is MNHEY, CDR2 SMNVEV (reference sequence). The CDR3 covers 16 residues. The CDR3 coding sequence is TGTGCCAGCAGTGAAAGGCCCCGAGGGAGAAAAGAGACCCAGTACTTC. Translated, it gives CASSERPRGRKETQYF.

This chain joins TRBV5-5 and TRBJ1-4, with TRBD1 identical over 10 bases. This CDR3 region has 15 residues. Germline V gives CDR1 SGHKS, CDR2 YYEKEE (reference sequence). V was clipped by 0 bases and J by 8 bases; unmatched bases: 4. This CDR3 reads CASSLEGQGWEKLFF. CDR3 DNA sequence: TGTGCCAGCAGCTTGGAGGGACAGGGGTGGGAAAAACTGTTTTTT.

V is TRBV10-3 and J is TRBJ2-1; 9 nucleotides line up with TRBD2. CDR1 is ENHRY, CDR2 SYGVKD, per germline. V shed 2 bases, J shed 8 bases, and the junction held 10 bases outside the gene matches. This CDR3 is 16 amino acids long. CDR3 region: CAISETPGLARDEQFF. Written as DNA, the CDR3 is TGTGCCATCAGTGAGACACCGGGACTAGCACGTGATGAGCAGTTCTTC.

The chain carries TRBV5-6 and TRBJ1-4, with unresolved D. The V end lost 5 bases, the J end lost 11 bases, and 19 bases lay between the germline ends. Germline V gene data show CDR1 as SGHDT and CDR2 as YYEEEE. The CDR3 covers 14 residues. DNA for the CDR3: TGTGCCAGCAGTTTGACCGCCGGCCCGAAGAAACTGTTTTTT. This encodes CASSLTAGPKKLFF. The full variable domain, with the rest looked up from reference TRBV5-6 and TRBJ1-4, is DAGVTQSPTHLIKTRGQQVTLRCSPKSGHDTVSWYQQALGQGPQFIFQYYEEEERQRGNFPDRFSGHQFPNYSSELNVNALLLGDSALYLCASSLTAGPKKLFFGSGTQLSVL.

This chain links TRBV7-3 with TRBJ2-3, with TRBD1 matching over 7 bases. This CDR3 is 15 amino acids long. V dropped 4 bases and J dropped 5; count of bases not matched to a gene: 9. Germline assignment: CDR1 SGHTA and CDR2 FQGTGA. CDR3: CASSSGQPKGDTQYF. CDR3 DNA sequence: TGTGCCAGCAGCTCGGGACAGCCGAAGGGAGATACGCAGTATTTT.

This chain connects TRBV5-1 to TRBJ2-1, with unresolved D. The CDR3 has 14 residues. The germline V and J ends were trimmed by 4 bases and 7 bases, with 15 bases remaining between them. CDR1 and CDR2 (germline): SGHRS, YFSETQ. CDR3 sequence reads: CASSIFTGRNEQFF. The CDR3 DNA sequence: TGCGCCAGCAGCATATTCACTGGAAGGAATGAGCAGTTCTTC.

The chain recombines TRBV5-1 with TRBJ1-2, with 10 bases identical to TRBD1. The CDR3 loop spans 13 amino acids. Trimming took 2 bases from V and 7 from J; bases not matched to a gene: 2. CDR1 SGHRS and CDR2 YFSETQ come from the germline V gene. CDR3 region: CASSFGQGGGYTF. DNA of the CDR3: TGCGCCAGCAGCTTTGGACAGGGGGGTGGCTACACCTTC.

The rearrangement links TRBV4-2 to TRBJ2-7, with TRBD1 identical over 8 bases. Trimming cost V 5 bases and J 4 bases; bases outside gene matches: 4. This CDR3 region has 13 residues. The germline gives CDR1 LGHNA, CDR2 YNFKEQ. The CDR3 nucleotides are TGTGCCAGCAGCTTAACAGGGGGTTACGAGCAGTACTTC. Its translation is CASSLTGGYEQYF.

The chain couples TRBV27 to TRBJ2-2, with D perhaps matching TRBD1 (6 bases). Germline lookup yields CDR1 MNHEY and CDR2 SMNVEV (reference sequence). The length of the CDR3 is 15 residues. V was trimmed by 6 bases and J by 9 bases, leaving 20 bases between them. The CDR3 protein is CASSTGLTAPWELFF. CDR3 DNA sequence: TGTGCCAGCAGCACAGGGTTGACCGCCCCTTGGGAGCTGTTTTTT.

This chain uses TRBV18 with TRBJ2-7, with D perhaps assigned TRBD1 or TRBD2 (5 bases each). Trimming shortened V by 0 bases and J by 0 bases, and 15 bases separated the two germline ends. Germline values: CDR1 KGHSH, CDR2 LQKENI. The length of the CDR3 is 17 residues. CDR3 amino acids: CASSPPGGGTSSYEQYF. For the CDR3, the DNA is TGTGCCAGCTCACCACCGGGTGGTGGGACCAGCTCCTACGAGCAGTACTTC.

This chain links TRBV9 with TRBJ2-3, with 9 bases matching TRBD2. Germline loops: CDR1 SGDLS, CDR2 YYNGEE. V lost 4 bases to trimming and J lost 3 bases; unmatched junction nucleotides: 3. This CDR3 is 14 amino acids long. In DNA, the CDR3 is TGTGCCAGCAGCCCGACTAGCGGTACAGATACGCAGTATTTT. Translated: CASSPTSGTDTQYF.

This chain joins TRBV7-3 and TRBJ1-6; TRBD1 might be the D (6 bases). Germline V gives CDR1 SGHTA, CDR2 FQGTGA. Trimming cost V 2 bases and J 11 bases, with 19 bases left between them. CDR3 length: 16 residues. The DNA for the CDR3 is TGTGCCAGCAGCTTAGCTAGTTGGGGGGCAAGTCCACCCCTCCACTTT. Translating it yields CASSLASWGASPPLHF.

This clone appeared many times. This chain links TRBV6-5 with TRBJ1-2; a possible D gene is TRBD1 (6 bases). Germline values: CDR1 MNHEY, CDR2 SVGAGI. Trimming stripped 6 bases from V and 6 bases from J, with 14 bases between. CDR3 length equals 13 residues. The CDR3 bases are TGTGCCAGCAGACACAGGGTTGGAGATGGCTACACCTTC. This sequence encodes CASRHRVGDGYTF.

This clone was recorded only once. This sequence joins TRBV27 and TRBJ2-1; 12 bases agree with TRBD2. Germline loops: CDR1 MNHEY, CDR2 SMNVEV (reference sequence). After removal of 5 bases from V and 4 bases from J, the junction contained 15 bases not matched to a gene. This CDR3 has 19 amino acids. CDR3 amino acids: CASSPYRLAGVRPYNEQFF. DNA of the CDR3: TGTGCCAGCAGTCCCTACCGACTAGCGGGGGTCAGACCTTACAATGAGCAGTTCTTC.

V is TRBV30 and J is TRBJ1-3; TRBD1 might be the D (5 bases). The germline V gene encodes CDR1 GTSNPN and CDR2 SVGIG (reference sequence). The CDR3 is 14 residues long. The V and J ends lost 0 bases and 10 bases respectively, with 16 bases between them. CDR3 nucleotide sequence: TGTGCCTGGAGTGTAGACTCCGGGGGACGAACCATATATTTT. Translation: CAWSVDSGGRTIYF.

This chain uses TRBV28 with TRBJ1-1, with a tentative D call TRBD1 (6 bases). The V gene lost 0 bases and the J gene lost 4 bases, with 30 bases spanning the gap. CDR1 and CDR2 from the germline V gene are MDHEN and SYDVKM. The length of the CDR3 is 21 residues. The CDR3 DNA follows: TGTGCCAGCAGTTTATGGATGGGGGGCCCCGGGACACTCGGCGTGTCCACTGAAGCTTTCTTT. Protein sequence: CASSLWMGGPGTLGVSTEAFF.

The rearrangement links TRBV5-4 to TRBJ1-1, with 10 bases identical to TRBD1. The CDR3 is 14 amino acids. Germline lookup yields CDR1 SGHNT and CDR2 YYREEE (reference sequence). V lost 9 bases, J lost 7 bases, and 12 bases stayed unmatched. CDR3 DNA: TGTGCCATCGAAGAGACAGGGGGCTTAAGTGAAGCTTTCTTT. Its protein is CAIEETGGLSEAFF.

This chain links TRBV21-1 with TRBJ1-5. TRBV21-1 is termed a pseudogene. The CDR3 spans 15 residues. CDR3 residues: CASSKGGVSNQPQHF. CDR3 nucleotides: TGTGCCAGCAGCAAGGGAGGGGTTAGCAATCAGCCCCAGCATTTT.

The chain employs TRBV7-9 and TRBJ1-4; 9 bases are shared with TRBD1. The V segment lost 5 bases and the J segment 5 bases; nucleotides outside the gene matches: 3. Germline lookup yields CDR1 SEHNR and CDR2 FQNEAQ (reference sequence). The CDR3 covers 14 residues. The CDR3 DNA is TGTGCCAGCAGCCCCGGGACAGGGAATGAAAAACTGTTTTTT. It translates to CASSPGTGNEKLFF.

The chain has TRBV21-1 and TRBJ1-6. TRBV21-1 is labeled a pseudogene. This CDR3 is 19 amino acids long. DNA for the CDR3: TGTGCCAGCAGCAACTATAGGGTCCTCCCACCCCCCTATAATTCACCCCTCCACTTT. Translating gives CASSNYRVLPPPYNSPLHF.

This CDR3 reads CASSLPAANTYNEQFF. The CDR3 DNA reads TGTGCCAGCAGTTTACCAGCTGCTAATACCTACAATGAGCAGTTCTTC. This rearrangement joins TRBV28 to TRBJ2-1; D remains unclear. Trimming shortened V by 2 bases and J by 2 bases, and 13 bases separated the two germline ends. This CDR3 comprises 16 residues. Germline values: CDR1 MDHEN, CDR2 SYDVKM.